This T cell receptor (beta chain) was recorded in a study of T cells in Graves' hyperthyroidism and ophthalmopathy. Study-wide context: It was at initial diagnosis, before any treatment, that peripheral blood was collected.

Patients aged 18 to 65 had newly diagnosed hyperthyroidism of under 2 months' duration. RNA transcripts were the template for amplifying TCR beta CDR3 regions. In the first-round RT-PCR of the TCR CDR3, the HTBI primer set was used. TCRdb itself ran the multiplex PCR reads through MiXCR, one entry per CDR3 protein. Among roughly 180,000 distinct CDR3 sequences listed, 8% to 9.5% were seen once. This TCR was sampled from a woman under 30 with Graves' hyperthyroidism that later progressed to Graves' ophthalmopathy. Sequenced input: blood.

CDR3 sequence reads: CASSPGQLSTQETQYF. The DNA of the CDR3 is TGCGCCAGCAGCCCGGGACAGCTATCTACCCAAGAGACCCAGTACTTC. The V and J genes are TRBV5-1 and TRBJ2-5; 7 bases are shared with TRBD1. CDR1 and CDR2 from the germline V gene are SGHRS and YFSETQ. V lost 4 bases, J lost 1 base, and 10 bases stayed unmatched. The CDR3 consists of 16 residues.